The 31 T cell receptor beta chains below were found in one sample sequenced in a study of control samples from healthy donors and cancer patients. Assay: immunoSEQ multiplex PCR; the TCRdb copy retains only in-frame clones and omits some. The top ten clones hold about 1.4% of a sample with around 49,000 clones, roughly nine tenths of them seen once. The sample taken for sequencing was PBMCs. The receptors come from a man between 40 and 49 years old with colorectal cancer.

This clone was counted a few times. The J gene is TRBJ2-1, the V gene TRBV12-5; D is perhaps TRBD2 (6 bases). Trimming pared 1 base from V and 0 bases from J, leaving 13 bases between. In germline, CDR1 is LGHNT, CDR2 FRNRAP. This CDR3 comprises 17 residues. CDR3 sequence (DNA): TGTGCTAGTGGTTTGGGGAGGGACGCCAACTCCTACAATGAGCAGTTCTTC. This translates into CASGLGRDANSYNEQFF.

DNA for the CDR3: TGCGCCAGCAGCCCCCGATTGGCGGAAAACAATGAGCAGTTCTTC. Amino acids: CASSPRLAENNEQFF. J is TRBJ2-1 and V is TRBV4-1, with D unclear. The CDR3 consists of 15 residues. The germline V and J ends were trimmed by 4 bases and 5 bases, with 15 bases remaining between them. Germline V gives CDR1 MGHRA, CDR2 YSYEKL.

This clone was found once. This rearrangement joins TRBV3-1 (or the pseudogene TRBV3-2) to TRBJ2-5; possibly TRBD1 for D (5 bases). CDR1 and CDR2 from the germline V gene are LGHDT and YNNKEL (reference sequence). CDR3 length: 14 amino acids. Trimming removed 3 bases from V and 5 bases from J, with 13 bases in between. The CDR3 protein is CASSHYSGWETQYF. In DNA, the CDR3 is TGTGCCAGCAGCCATTACTCAGGGTGGGAGACCCAGTACTTC.

The chain is built from TRBV6-5 and TRBJ2-1, with unresolved D. There are 14 residues in the CDR3. The V end was cut by 0 bases, the J end by 2 bases, with 5 bases between. CDR1 and CDR2 from the germline V gene are MNHEY and SVGAGI. In DNA, the CDR3 is TGTGCCAGCAGTTACTCTGGCGCCTACAATGAGCAGTTCTTC. Residues: CASSYSGAYNEQFF.

CDR3 sequence: CATSRESSSTAFF. CDR3 bases: TGTGCCACCAGCAGAGAGAGCAGCTCTACGGCTTTCTTT. The gene calls are TRBV15 and TRBJ1-1; the D is unclear. Germline CDR1 LNHNV, CDR2 YYDKDF (reference sequence). The CDR3 is 13 residues long. Trimming shortened V by 0 bases and J by 11 bases, and 13 bases separated the two germline ends.

This rearrangement joins TRBV21-1 to TRBJ1-2; no check of the table's D call, TRBD1, against the DNA was made. TRBV21-1 is shown as a pseudogene. The CDR3 is made up of 15 amino acids. The CDR3 region has the DNA TGTGCCAGCAGCAATCAGAGGGGGCCGGACTATGGCTACACCTTC. Translation: CASSNQRGPDYGYTF.

This chain connects TRBV29-1 to TRBJ2-7, with D perhaps TRBD2 (6 bases). The germline V gene encodes CDR1 SQVTM and CDR2 ANQGSEA. V dropped 4 bases and J dropped 4 bases, with 17 bases sitting between them. The CDR3 loop spans 14 amino acids. The CDR3 DNA is TGCAGCGTTGTGGACGGGAGCAAGGGGTACGAGCAGTACTTC. Translating it yields CSVVDGSKGYEQYF.

The V call is TRBV13, the J call TRBJ1-1, with D uncertain. The germline gives CDR1 PRHDT, CDR2 FYEKMQ (reference sequence). CDR3 size: 14 residues. Trimming took off 5 bases at V and 4 bases at J, with 14 bases between the two ends. CDR3 in DNA: TGTGCCAGCAGCCCGGACGGAGGCGGCACTGAAGCTTTCTTT. It encodes CASSPDGGGTEAFF.

There are a few counts of this clone. CDR3 nucleotides: TGCGCCAGCAGCCAAAGCCACACCCGATTAGCGGGAGGTGAGCAGTTCTTC. As protein: CASSQSHTRLAGGEQFF. The chain uses TRBV4-1 and TRBJ2-1, with 10 positions matching TRBD2. The CDR3 length is 17 residues. The V segment lost 2 bases and the J segment 9 bases; nucleotides outside the gene matches: 13. Germline CDR1 reads MGHRA; CDR2 reads YSYEKL.

The V call is TRBV19, the J call TRBJ1-2; the match to TRBD1 covers 8 bases. V shed 2 bases, J shed 8 bases, and the junction held 13 bases outside the gene matches. The CDR3 is 16 amino acids. Germline V gene data show CDR1 as LNHDA and CDR2 as SQIVND (reference sequence). The CDR3 loop is CASSISGQVTYGGYTF. DNA for the CDR3: TGTGCCAGTAGTATATCGGGACAGGTAACCTATGGAGGCTACACCTTC.

The chain joins TRBV28 to TRBJ1-5; D ambiguous. The germline V and J ends were trimmed by 3 bases and 0 bases, with 3 bases remaining between them. CDR1 is MDHEN and CDR2 is SYDVKM in the germline V gene. This CDR3 is built from 13 residues. The CDR3 sequence: CASSLYSNQPQHF. The CDR3 region has the DNA TGTGCCAGCAGTTTGTATAGCAATCAGCCCCAGCATTTT.

This clone was picked up a small number of times. The V and J genes are TRBV10-2 and TRBJ1-3, with no clear D. The CDR3 runs to 14 residues. V lost 5 bases, J lost 1 base, and 9 bases lay in between. Per germline, CDR1 WSHSY and CDR2 SAAADI. CDR3 DNA sequence: TGCGCCAGCAGTTTGGTTGGGTCTGGAAACACCATATATTTT. It codes for CASSLVGSGNTIYF.

V usage is TRBV7-6 and J usage is TRBJ1-4; D call uncertain. V lost 1 base and J lost 8, with 5 bases in between. This CDR3 has 12 amino acids. Germline lookup yields CDR1 SGHVS and CDR2 FNYEAQ. DNA of the CDR3: TGTGCCAGCAGCTTAGGGGGAGAAAAACTGTTTTTT. Its protein product is CASSLGGEKLFF. The entire variable domain, with the rest obtained from reference TRBV7-6 and TRBJ1-4, is as follows: GAGVSQSPRYKVTKRGQDVALRCDPISGHVSLYWYRQALGQGPEFLTYFNYEAQQDKSGLPNDRFSAERPEGSISTLTIQRTEQRDSAMYRCASSLGGEKLFFGSGTQLSVL.

The chain employs TRBV4-3 and TRBJ1-4; D possibly corresponds to TRBD1 (6 bases). Trimming cost V 4 bases and J 0 bases, with 12 bases left between them. The CDR3 runs 16 residues. Germline-derived CDR1 and CDR2 are LGHNA and YSLEER. CDR3 coding DNA: TGCGCCAGCAGCCCGCGGACAGCCGCAACTAATGAAAAACTGTTTTTT. As protein: CASSPRTAATNEKLFF.

This sequence joins TRBV7-2 and TRBJ1-2; D is ambiguous. The V and J ends lost 1 base and 7 bases respectively, with 13 bases between them. CDR1 is SGHTA, CDR2 FQGNSA, per germline. This CDR3 comprises 14 residues. The CDR3 coding sequence is TGTGCCAGCAGCTTAGAACCCCCGACGGGTGGCTACACCTTC. Translating gives CASSLEPPTGGYTF.

The gene calls are TRBV19 and TRBJ1-5, with a possible D match to TRBD1 (5 bases). V was shortened by 0 bases and J by 4 bases, with 10 bases between the two germline ends. Germline CDR1 reads LNHDA; CDR2 reads SQIVND (reference sequence). CDR3 length: 15 amino acids. CDR3 coding DNA: TGTGCCAGTAGTATAGAGGGGGTAGGTAATCAGCCCCAGCATTTT. This gives the protein CASSIEGVGNQPQHF.

The V gene is TRBV19, the J gene TRBJ2-7; the match to TRBD1 covers 10 bases. CDR1 and CDR2 (germline): LNHDA, SQIVND (reference sequence). This CDR3 is 14 amino acids long. Unmatched junction bases numbered 7, after V lost 5 bases and J lost 6 bases. The CDR3 region has the DNA TGTGCCAGTAGTCCGGGACAGGGGCCATCCGAGCAGTACTTC. Its translation is CASSPGQGPSEQYF.

Here the CDR3 DNA reads TGTGCCACCAGTGATTCAGGGACAGGGGGAGCAGATACGCAGTATTTT. This translates into CATSDSGTGGADTQYF. The chain recombines TRBV24-1 with TRBJ2-3, with TRBD1 matching over 11 bases. The CDR3 extends over 16 amino acids. Germline-derived CDR1 and CDR2 are KGHDR and SFDVKD. Trimming at V came to 2 bases and at J to 4 bases, leaving 4 bases not matched to a gene.

The chain couples TRBV5-4 to TRBJ1-1; no firm D call. V was trimmed by 8 bases and J by 0 bases, leaving 11 bases between them. The length of the CDR3 is 13 residues. CDR1 is SGHNT and CDR2 is YYREEE in the germline V gene (reference sequence). In nucleotides, the CDR3 is TGTGCCAGTTGGGCAGAGATGAACACTGAAGCTTTCTTT. Protein sequence: CASWAEMNTEAFF.

The chain couples TRBV6-2 or TRBV6-3 to TRBJ2-7, with D possibly being TRBD1 or TRBD2 (5 bases each). Trimming left V 0 bases short and J 4 bases short, with 13 bases between. CDR3 length: 15 residues. Germline-derived CDR1 and CDR2 are MNHEY and SVGEGT. This chain's CDR3 is CASSYSQGEGYEQYF. CDR3 nucleotide sequence: TGTGCCAGCAGTTACTCGCAGGGTGAGGGATACGAGCAGTACTTC.

CDR3 region: CASSWSRGSGANVLTF. Written as DNA, the CDR3 is TGTGCCAGCAGCTGGAGCAGGGGTTCTGGGGCCAACGTCCTGACTTTC. This sequence joins TRBV7-8 and TRBJ2-6; maybe TRBD1 (6 bases). There are 16 residues in the CDR3. Germline-derived CDR1 and CDR2 are SGHVS and FQNEAQ. The V and J ends lost 4 bases and 1 base respectively, with 11 bases between them. The whole variable domain, filled in from reference TRBV7-8 and TRBJ2-6, reads GAGVSQSPRYKVAKRGQDVALRCDPISGHVSLFWYQQALGQGPEFLTYFQNEAQLDKSGLPSDRFFAERPEGSVSTLKIQRTQQEDSAVYLCASSWSRGSGANVLTFGAGSRLTVL.

This chain links TRBV6-5 with TRBJ1-3; D gene uncertain. This CDR3 spans 13 amino acids. With 7 bases removed from V and 0 bases from J, the gap between germline ends came to 7 bases. Germline V gene data show CDR1 as MNHEY and CDR2 as SVGAGI. The CDR3 region is CASTPNSGNTIYF. The DNA for the CDR3 is TGTGCCAGCACGCCAAACTCTGGAAACACCATATATTTT.

The rearrangement links TRBV27 to TRBJ2-7; tentative D call: TRBD2 (6 bases). The V gene's germline CDR1 is MNHEY and CDR2 SMNVEV (reference sequence). The CDR3 loop spans 12 amino acids. V dropped 4 bases and J dropped 4 bases, with 8 bases sitting between them. CDR3 in amino acids: CASSSRGYEQYF. The CDR3 region has the DNA TGTGCCAGCAGTTCTCGGGGGTACGAGCAGTACTTC.

The V and J genes are TRBV2 and TRBJ2-5; D perhaps matches TRBD1 (6 bases). The CDR3 totals 14 residues. CDR1 and CDR2 from the germline V gene are SNHLY and FYNNEI. V lost 7 bases and J lost 7, with 19 bases in between. CDR3 protein: CASNGGSPGGTQYF. CDR3 nucleotide sequence: TGTGCCAGCAATGGGGGCTCACCAGGAGGGACCCAGTACTTC.

The chain has TRBV4-1 and TRBJ2-2, with 9 nucleotides matching TRBD1. Germline CDR1 and CDR2: MGHRA and YSYEKL. After removal of 3 bases from V and 6 bases from J, the junction contained 2 bases not matched to a gene. CDR3 length: 14 amino acids. Here the CDR3 DNA reads TGCGCCAGCAGCCAGGGACAGGGTGCCGGGGAGCTGTTTTTT. Translation: CASSQGQGAGELFF.

The rearrangement links TRBV25-1 to TRBJ2-1; 11 bases map to TRBD2. CDR1 MGHDK and CDR2 SYGVNS come from the germline V gene. The CDR3 has 15 residues. V was pared by 5 bases and J by 3 bases, with 3 bases of the junction left unmatched. The CDR3 loop is CASSPTSGGYNEQFF. Here the CDR3 DNA reads TGTGCCAGCAGTCCAACTAGCGGGGGCTACAATGAGCAGTTCTTC.

The V and J genes are TRBV28 and TRBJ2-5, with no clear D. The CDR3 extends over 14 amino acids. Germline V gene lookup returns CDR1 MDHEN and CDR2 SYDVKM. Between the trimmed V and J ends, which lost 7 bases and 2 bases, there was a span of 14 bases. CDR3 amino acids: CASTPRAEQETQYF. The CDR3 DNA sequence: TGTGCCAGCACCCCACGGGCGGAGCAAGAGACCCAGTACTTC.

This chain joins TRBV14 and TRBJ2-2, with D possibly matching TRBD2 (5 bases). CDR3 length: 16 amino acids. Germline CDR1 is SGHDN and CDR2 is FVKESK. The V end lost 0 bases, the J end lost 1 base, and 9 bases lay between the germline ends. As DNA, the CDR3 is TGTGCCAGCAGCCAAGAAACGGGATTGAACACCGGGGAGCTGTTTTTT. Its protein product is CASSQETGLNTGELFF.

The chain has TRBV5-1 and TRBJ2-3; no clear D gene. V shed 5 bases and J shed 0 bases, with 10 bases lying between them. CDR1 SGHRS and CDR2 YFSETQ come from the germline V gene. This CDR3 contains 14 residues. In DNA, the CDR3 is TGCGCCAGCAGAGAGCAGAGTAGCACAGATACGCAGTATTTT. Residues: CASREQSSTDTQYF.

V gene TRBV18 combines with J gene TRBJ2-7, with 10 bases fitting TRBD1. Germline V lookup: CDR1 KGHSH, CDR2 LQKENI. J was trimmed by 0 bases and V by 3 bases; bases with no gene match: 2. This CDR3 comprises 15 residues. In nucleotides, the CDR3 is TGTGCCAGCTCACCGGGACAGGGGTTCTCCTACGAGCAGTACTTC. The encoded protein is CASSPGQGFSYEQYF.

The chain recombines TRBV5-4 with TRBJ2-2, with 8 bases lining up with TRBD2. J was trimmed by 8 bases and V by 1 base; bases with no gene match: 4. Germline CDR1 reads SGHNT; CDR2 reads YYREEE (reference sequence). The CDR3 has 14 amino acids. This CDR3 is CASSLSTGGGELFF. The CDR3 DNA reads TGTGCCAGCAGCTTGTCAACGGGAGGGGGGGAGCTGTTTTTT.